This T cell receptor (beta chain) was documented in a study of PD-1 blockade in mismatch repair-deficient tumors. On the study more broadly: Enrolled about 2013-2017, patients had progressing, pretreated mismatch repair-deficient cancers of 12 types. Study observations and caveats: Tumor-resident clones, often undetectable pretreatment in blood, expanded then contracted after pembrolizumab.

All patients were mismatch repair deficient, assessed by either PCR or immunohistochemistry. Turning to this clone: Its antigen is still unknown. The junction differs from germline at one of its ends, possibly a read error.

The germline gives CDR1 MGHRA, CDR2 YSYEKL. This CDR3 is 15 amino acids long. Assay: immunoSEQ multiplex PCR; the TCRdb copy retains only in-frame clones and omits some. The sample lists 38,000 or so clones, more than 75% seen once, with over 3% in the top ten. This sequence joins TRBV4-1 and TRBJ2-5; D unclear. This receptor was taken from an adult with mismatch repair-deficient cancer. The specimen comprised peripheral blood, sampled roughly 75 weeks after starting pembrolizumab. The CDR3 here is CASSPPGAAGETQYF. DNA for the CDR3: TGTGCCAGCAGCCCTCCAGGAGCAGCAGGAGAGACCCAGTACTTC.